The text below deals with one TCR beta chain. CDR3 length equals 15 residues. V was clipped by 0 bases and J by 7 bases, with 13 bases between them. Germline CDR1 SGHVS, CDR2 FQNEAQ. The assay was immunoSEQ multiplex PCR, and TCRdb's table has in-frame clones only and misses some. The repertoire includes about 150,000 clones, around 90% of them detected once, and 4.9% sits in the top ten. This entry comes from a study of control samples from healthy donors and cancer patients. This chain connects TRBV7-8 to TRBJ1-5, with D unresolved. Sequencing input: blood. This receptor was identified in a man in his thirties or forties in good health. CDR3 protein: CASSLAVNAGQPQHF. The CDR3 DNA reads as TGTGCCAGCAGCTTAGCAGTGAACGCCGGGCAGCCCCAGCATTTT.